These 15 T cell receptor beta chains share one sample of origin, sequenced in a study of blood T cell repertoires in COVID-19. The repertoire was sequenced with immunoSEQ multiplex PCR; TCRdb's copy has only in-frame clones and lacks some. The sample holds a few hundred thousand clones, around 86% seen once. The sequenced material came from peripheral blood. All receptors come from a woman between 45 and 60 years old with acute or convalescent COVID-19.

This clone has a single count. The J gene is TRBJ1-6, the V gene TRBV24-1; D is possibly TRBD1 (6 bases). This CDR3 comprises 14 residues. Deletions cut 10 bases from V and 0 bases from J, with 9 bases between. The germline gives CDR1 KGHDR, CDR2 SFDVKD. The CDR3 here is CATQGSSYNSPLHF. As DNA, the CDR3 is TGTGCCACGCAGGGGAGCTCCTATAATTCACCCCTCCACTTT.

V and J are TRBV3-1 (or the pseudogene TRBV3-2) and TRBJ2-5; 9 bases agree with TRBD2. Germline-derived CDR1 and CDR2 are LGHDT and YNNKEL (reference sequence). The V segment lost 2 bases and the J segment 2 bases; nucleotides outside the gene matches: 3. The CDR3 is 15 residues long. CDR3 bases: TGTGCCAGCAGCCAACTAGCGGGGTTACAAGAGACCCAGTACTTC. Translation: CASSQLAGLQETQYF.

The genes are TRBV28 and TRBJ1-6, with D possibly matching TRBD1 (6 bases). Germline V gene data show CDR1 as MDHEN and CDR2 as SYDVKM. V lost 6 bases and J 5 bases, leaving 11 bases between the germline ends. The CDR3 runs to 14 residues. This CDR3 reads CASRVGANNSPLHF. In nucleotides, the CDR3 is TGTGCCAGCAGGGTGGGGGCTAATAATTCACCCCTCCACTTT.

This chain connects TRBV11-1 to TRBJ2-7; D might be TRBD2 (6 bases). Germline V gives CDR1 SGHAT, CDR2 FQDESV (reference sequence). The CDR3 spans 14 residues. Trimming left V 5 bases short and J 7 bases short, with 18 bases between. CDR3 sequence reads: CASSPPSNRGEQYF. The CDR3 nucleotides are TGTGCCAGCAGCCCACCTAGCAACCGGGGGGAGCAGTACTTC.

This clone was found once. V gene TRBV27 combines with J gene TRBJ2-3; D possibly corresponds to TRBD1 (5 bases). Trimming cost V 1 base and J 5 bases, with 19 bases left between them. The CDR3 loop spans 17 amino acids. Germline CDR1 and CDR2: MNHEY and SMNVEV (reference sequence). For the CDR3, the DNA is TGTGCCAGCAGTTTATTCGCGGTCAGGGCTAGGAAAGATACGCAGTATTTT. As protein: CASSLFAVRARKDTQYF.

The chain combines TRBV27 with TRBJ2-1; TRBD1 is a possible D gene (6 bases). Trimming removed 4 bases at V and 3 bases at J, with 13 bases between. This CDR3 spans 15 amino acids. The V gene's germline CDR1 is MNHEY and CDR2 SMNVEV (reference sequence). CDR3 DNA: TGTGCCAGCAGTTACCGGGACACCCTCTACAATGAGCAGTTCTTC. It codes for CASSYRDTLYNEQFF.

As DNA, the CDR3 is TGTGCCAGCAGCTTGGCCGGTCAGCCCCAGCATTTT. This gives the protein CASSLAGQPQHF. This chain joins TRBV5-6 and TRBJ1-5; D is unclear. V gave up 0 bases and J gave up 6 bases, with 4 bases separating them. Looked up from germline, CDR1 is SGHDT and CDR2 is YYEEEE. CDR3 length: 12 residues. Supplemented by reference TRBV5-6 and TRBJ1-5, the full variable domain reads DAGVTQSPTHLIKTRGQQVTLRCSPKSGHDTVSWYQQALGQGPQFIFQYYEEEERQRGNFPDRFSGHQFPNYSSELNVNALLLGDSALYLCASSLAGQPQHFGDGTRLSIL.

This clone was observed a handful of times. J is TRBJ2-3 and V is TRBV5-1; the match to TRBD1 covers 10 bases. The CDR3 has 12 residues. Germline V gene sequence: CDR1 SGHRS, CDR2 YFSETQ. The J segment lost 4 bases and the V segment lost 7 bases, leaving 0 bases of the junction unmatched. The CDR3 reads CASGTGADTQYF. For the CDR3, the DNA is TGCGCCAGCGGGACAGGGGCAGATACGCAGTATTTT.

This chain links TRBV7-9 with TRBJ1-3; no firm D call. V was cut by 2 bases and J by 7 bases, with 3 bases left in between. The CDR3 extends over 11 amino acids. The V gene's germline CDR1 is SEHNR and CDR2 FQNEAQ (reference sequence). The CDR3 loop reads CASSLQNTIYF. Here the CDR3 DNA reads TGTGCCAGCAGCTTACAGAACACCATATATTTT.

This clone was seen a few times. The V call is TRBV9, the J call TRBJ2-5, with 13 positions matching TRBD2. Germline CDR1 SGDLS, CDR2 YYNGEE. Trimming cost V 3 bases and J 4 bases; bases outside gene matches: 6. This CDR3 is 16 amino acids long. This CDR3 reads CASSARGTSGVETQYF. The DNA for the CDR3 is TGTGCCAGCAGCGCCCGAGGGACTAGCGGGGTAGAGACCCAGTACTTC.

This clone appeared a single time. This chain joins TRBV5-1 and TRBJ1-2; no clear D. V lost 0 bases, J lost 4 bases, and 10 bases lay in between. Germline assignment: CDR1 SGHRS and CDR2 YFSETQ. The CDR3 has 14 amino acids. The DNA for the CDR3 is TGCGCCAGCAGCTTGGACTCGGAGCCCTATGGCTACACCTTC. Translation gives CASSLDSEPYGYTF.

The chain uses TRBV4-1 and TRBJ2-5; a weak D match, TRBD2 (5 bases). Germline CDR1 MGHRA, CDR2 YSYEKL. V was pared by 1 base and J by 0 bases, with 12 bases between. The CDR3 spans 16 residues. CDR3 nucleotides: TGCGCCAGCAGCCAAGTTCCGTCAGCGGACCAAGAGACCCAGTACTTC. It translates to CASSQVPSADQETQYF.

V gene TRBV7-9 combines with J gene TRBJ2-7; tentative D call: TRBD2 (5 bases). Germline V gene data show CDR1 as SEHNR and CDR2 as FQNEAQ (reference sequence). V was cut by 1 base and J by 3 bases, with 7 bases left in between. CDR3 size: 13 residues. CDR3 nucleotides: TGTGCCAGCAGCTTAGACGGGGTCTACGAGCAGTACTTC. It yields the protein CASSLDGVYEQYF.

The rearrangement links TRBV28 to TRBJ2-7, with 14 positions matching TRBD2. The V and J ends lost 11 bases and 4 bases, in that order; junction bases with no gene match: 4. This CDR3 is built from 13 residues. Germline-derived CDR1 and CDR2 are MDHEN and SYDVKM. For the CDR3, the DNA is TGTGCCGGAGGGACTAGCGGGAGATACGAGCAGTACTTC. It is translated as CAGGTSGRYEQYF.

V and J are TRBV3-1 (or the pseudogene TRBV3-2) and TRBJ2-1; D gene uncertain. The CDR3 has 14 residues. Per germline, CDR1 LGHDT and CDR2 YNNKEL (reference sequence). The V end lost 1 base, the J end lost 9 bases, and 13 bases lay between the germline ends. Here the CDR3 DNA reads TGTGCCAGCAGCCAAGGCCCTATCGTGCTTGAGCAGTTCTTC. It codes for CASSQGPIVLEQFF.